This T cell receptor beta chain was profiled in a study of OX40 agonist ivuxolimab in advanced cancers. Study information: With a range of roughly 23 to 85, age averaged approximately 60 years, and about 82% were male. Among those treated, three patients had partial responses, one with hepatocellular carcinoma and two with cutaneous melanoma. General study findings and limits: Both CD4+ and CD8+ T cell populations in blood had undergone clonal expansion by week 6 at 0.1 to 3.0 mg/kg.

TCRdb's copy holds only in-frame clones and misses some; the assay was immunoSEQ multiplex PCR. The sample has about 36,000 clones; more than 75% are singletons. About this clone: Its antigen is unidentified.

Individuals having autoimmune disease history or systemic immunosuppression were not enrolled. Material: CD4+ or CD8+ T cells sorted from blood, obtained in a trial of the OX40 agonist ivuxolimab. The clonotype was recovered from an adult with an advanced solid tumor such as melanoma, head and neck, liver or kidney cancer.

The CDR3 DNA is TGTGCCAGCAGTTACACAGGGGAGGGTCAGCCCCAGCATTTT. Its protein is CASSYTGEGQPQHF. V gene TRBV6-5 combines with J gene TRBJ1-5; 7 nucleotides match TRBD1. This CDR3 is 14 amino acids long. Looked up from germline, CDR1 is MNHEY and CDR2 is SVGAGI. Losses at the gene ends were 2 bases for V and 6 bases for J; bases not matched to a gene: 4.